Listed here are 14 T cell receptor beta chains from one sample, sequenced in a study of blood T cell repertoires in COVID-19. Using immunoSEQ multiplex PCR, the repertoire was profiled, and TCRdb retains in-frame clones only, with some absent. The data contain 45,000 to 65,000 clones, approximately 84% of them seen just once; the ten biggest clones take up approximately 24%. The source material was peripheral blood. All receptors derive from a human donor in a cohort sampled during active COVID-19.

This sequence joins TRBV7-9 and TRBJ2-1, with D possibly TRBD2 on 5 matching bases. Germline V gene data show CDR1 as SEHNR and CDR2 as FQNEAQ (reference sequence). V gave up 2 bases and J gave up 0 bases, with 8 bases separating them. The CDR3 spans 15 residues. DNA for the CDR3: TGTGCCAGCAGCTTAATGGGGAGCTCCTACAATGAGCAGTTCTTC. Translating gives CASSLMGSSYNEQFF.

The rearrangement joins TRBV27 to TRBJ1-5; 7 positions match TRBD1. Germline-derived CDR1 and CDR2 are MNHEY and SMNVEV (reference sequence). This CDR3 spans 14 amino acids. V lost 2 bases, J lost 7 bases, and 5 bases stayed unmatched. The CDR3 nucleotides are TGTGCCAGCAGTTTAAAGGGGGCGAGGCAGCCCCAGCATTTT. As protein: CASSLKGARQPQHF.

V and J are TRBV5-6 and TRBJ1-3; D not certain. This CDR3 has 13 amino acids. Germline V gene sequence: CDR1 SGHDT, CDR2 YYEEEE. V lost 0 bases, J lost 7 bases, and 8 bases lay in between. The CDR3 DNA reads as TGTGCCAGCAGCTTGGGCGTACGGAACACCATATATTTT. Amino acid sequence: CASSLGVRNTIYF.

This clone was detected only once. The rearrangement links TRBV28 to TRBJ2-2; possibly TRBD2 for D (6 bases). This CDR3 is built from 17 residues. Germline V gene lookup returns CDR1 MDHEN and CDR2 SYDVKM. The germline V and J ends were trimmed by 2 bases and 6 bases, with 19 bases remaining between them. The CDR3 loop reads CASSLDREMSRPGELFF. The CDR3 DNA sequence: TGTGCCAGCAGTTTAGACCGGGAGATGTCCCGTCCCGGGGAGCTGTTTTTT.

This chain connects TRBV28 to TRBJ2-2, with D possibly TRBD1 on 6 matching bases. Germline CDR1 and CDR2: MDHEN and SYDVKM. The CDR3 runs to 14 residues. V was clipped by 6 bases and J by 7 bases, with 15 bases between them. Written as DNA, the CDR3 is TGTGCCAGCAGACCGGGACACCCTAACGGGGAGCTGTTTTTT. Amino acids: CASRPGHPNGELFF.

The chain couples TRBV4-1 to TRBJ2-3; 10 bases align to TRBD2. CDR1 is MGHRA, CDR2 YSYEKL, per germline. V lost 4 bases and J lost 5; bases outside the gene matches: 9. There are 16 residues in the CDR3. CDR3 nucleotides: TGCGCCAGCAGCCCCTCTAGCGGGGGACTTATAGATACGCAGTATTTT. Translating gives CASSPSSGGLIDTQYF.

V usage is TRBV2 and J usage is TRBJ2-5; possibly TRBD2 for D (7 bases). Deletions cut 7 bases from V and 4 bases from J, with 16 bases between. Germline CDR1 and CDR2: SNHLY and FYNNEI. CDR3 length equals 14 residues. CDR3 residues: CASNGGPYRETQYF. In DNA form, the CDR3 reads TGTGCCAGCAACGGGGGGCCTTATAGAGAGACCCAGTACTTC.

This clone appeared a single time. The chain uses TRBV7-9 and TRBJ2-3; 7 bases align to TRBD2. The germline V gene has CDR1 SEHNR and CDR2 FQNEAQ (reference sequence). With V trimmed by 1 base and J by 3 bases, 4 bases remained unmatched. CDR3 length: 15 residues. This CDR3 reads CASSLVVGGTDTQYF. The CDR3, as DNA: TGTGCCAGCAGCTTAGTTGTCGGGGGGACAGATACGCAGTATTTT.

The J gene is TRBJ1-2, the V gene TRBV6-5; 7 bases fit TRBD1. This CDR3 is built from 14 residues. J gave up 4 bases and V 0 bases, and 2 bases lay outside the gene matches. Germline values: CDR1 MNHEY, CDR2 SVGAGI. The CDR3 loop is CASSYSDRAYGYTF. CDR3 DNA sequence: TGTGCCAGCAGTTACTCCGACAGGGCCTATGGCTACACCTTC.

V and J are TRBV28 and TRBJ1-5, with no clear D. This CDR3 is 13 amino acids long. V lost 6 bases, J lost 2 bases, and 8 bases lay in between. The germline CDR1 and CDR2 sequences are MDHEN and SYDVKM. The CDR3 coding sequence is TGTGCCAGCAGAGTGGAGGGCAATCAGCCCCAGCATTTT. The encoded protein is CASRVEGNQPQHF. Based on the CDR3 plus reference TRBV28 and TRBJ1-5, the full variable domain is DVKVTQSSRYLVKRTGEKVFLECVQDMDHENMFWYRQDPGLGLRLIYFSYDVKMKEKGDIPEGYSVSREKKERFSLILESASTNQTSMYLCASRVEGNQPQHFGDGTRLSIL.

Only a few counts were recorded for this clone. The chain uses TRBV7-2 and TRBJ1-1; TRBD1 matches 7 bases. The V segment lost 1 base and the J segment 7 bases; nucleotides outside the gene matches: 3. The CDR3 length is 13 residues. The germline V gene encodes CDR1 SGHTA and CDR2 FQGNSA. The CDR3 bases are TGTGCCAGCAGCTTAGGGACAGGAGGTGAAGCTTTCTTT. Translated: CASSLGTGGEAFF.

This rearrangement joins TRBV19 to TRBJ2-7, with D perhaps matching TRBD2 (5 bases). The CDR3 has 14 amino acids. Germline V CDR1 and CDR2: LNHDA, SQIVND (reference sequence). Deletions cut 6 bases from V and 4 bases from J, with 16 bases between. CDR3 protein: CASRSAGSSYEQYF. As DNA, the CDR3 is TGTGCCAGTAGGAGTGCGGGTAGCTCATACGAGCAGTACTTC.

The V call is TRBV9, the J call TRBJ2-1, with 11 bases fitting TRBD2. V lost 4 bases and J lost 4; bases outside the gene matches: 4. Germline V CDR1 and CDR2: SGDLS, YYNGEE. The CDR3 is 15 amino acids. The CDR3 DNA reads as TGTGCCAGCAGCCCCGGGACTAGCGGTTACAATGAGCAGTTCTTC. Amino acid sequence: CASSPGTSGYNEQFF. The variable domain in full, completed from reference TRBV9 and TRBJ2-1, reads DSGVTQTPKHLITATGQRVTLRCSPRSGDLSVYWYQQSLDQGLQFLIQYYNGEERAKGNILERFSAQQFPDLHSELNLSSLELGDSALYFCASSPGTSGYNEQFFGPGTRLTVL.

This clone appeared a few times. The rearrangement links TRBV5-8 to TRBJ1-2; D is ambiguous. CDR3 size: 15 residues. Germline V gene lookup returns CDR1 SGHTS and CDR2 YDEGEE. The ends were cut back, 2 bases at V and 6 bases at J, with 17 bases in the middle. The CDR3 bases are TGTGCCAGCAGCTTTGTATACAGTCGGAGGGATGGCTACACCTTC. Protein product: CASSFVYSRRDGYTF.